Below, 30 T cell receptor beta chains from the same sample are listed, as sequenced in a study of cytomegalovirus exposure and HLA in healthy donors. The PCR employed 60 Vbeta primers together with 13 Jbeta primers. Data came from immunoSEQ multiplex PCR; TCRdb stores just in-frame clones and leaves some out. The sample data list about 43,000 clones. Input material: PBMCs. Receptors originate from a woman aged 25-40 years in good health and CMV-seronegative.

V and J are TRBV6-5 and TRBJ1-5; D is uncertain. This CDR3 has 14 residues. With 2 bases removed from V and 6 bases from J, the gap between germline ends came to 11 bases. From germline, CDR1 is MNHEY and CDR2 SVGAGI. In DNA, the CDR3 is TGTGCCAGCAGTTACGGTTGGGAGGGTCAGCCCCAGCATTTT. Translating gives CASSYGWEGQPQHF.

The CDR3 region is CASSFSGRRHYGYTF. The CDR3 nucleotides read TGTGCCAGCAGTTTCTCAGGTCGTCGGCACTATGGCTACACCTTC. The chain uses TRBV28 and TRBJ1-2, with D hard to call. V lost 3 bases and J lost 3, with 14 bases in between. CDR3 length: 15 residues. The germline V gene encodes CDR1 MDHEN and CDR2 SYDVKM.

The chain has TRBV6-1 and TRBJ2-7; D unclear. V was pared by 4 bases and J by 6 bases, with 16 bases between. Germline-derived CDR1 and CDR2 are MNHNS and SASEGT. CDR3 length: 14 residues. The DNA of the CDR3 is TGTGCCAGCAGTGCCGAGAGACTGGTTGGCGAGCAGTACTTC. Amino acids: CASSAERLVGEQYF.

This chain joins TRBV9 and TRBJ1-1; 7 positions match TRBD1. Per germline, CDR1 SGDLS and CDR2 YYNGEE. CDR3 length: 13 residues. After removal of 3 bases from V and 7 bases from J, the junction contained 6 bases not matched to a gene. CDR3 loop: CASSGTGVGEAFF. For the CDR3, the DNA is TGTGCCAGCAGCGGAACAGGGGTCGGTGAAGCTTTCTTT.

V gene TRBV18 combines with J gene TRBJ1-5, with no clear D. The CDR3 is made up of 13 amino acids. The V end was cut by 3 bases, the J end by 0 bases, with 3 bases between. Germline CDR1 KGHSH, CDR2 LQKENI. The CDR3 DNA sequence: TGTGCCAGCTCACCCATTAGCAATCAGCCCCAGCATTTT. It encodes CASSPISNQPQHF.

This chain links TRBV5-4 with TRBJ2-6; 7 bases fit TRBD1. This CDR3 is built from 17 residues. V lost 4 bases to trimming and J lost 0 bases; unmatched junction nucleotides: 7. CDR1 and CDR2 from the germline V gene are SGHNT and YYREEE (reference sequence). The CDR3: CASSRRDSSSGANVLTF. The CDR3 region has the DNA TGTGCCAGCAGCCGACGGGACAGCAGCTCTGGGGCCAACGTCCTGACTTTC.

This sequence joins TRBV28 and TRBJ2-1; 9 bases are shared with TRBD2. This CDR3 contains 16 residues. V lost 1 base, J lost 7 bases, and 8 bases stayed unmatched. Germline V gene lookup returns CDR1 MDHEN and CDR2 SYDVKM. The CDR3 sequence: CASSLLTSGRENEQFF. For the CDR3, the DNA is TGTGCCAGCAGTTTATTGACTAGCGGAAGGGAAAATGAGCAGTTCTTC.

V usage is TRBV12-5 and J usage is TRBJ1-1, with 9 bases fitting TRBD1. Looked up from germline, CDR1 is LGHNT and CDR2 is FRNRAP. The CDR3 is made up of 14 amino acids. The ends lost 3 bases at V and 5 bases at J; junction bases unmatched: 4. CDR3 coding DNA: TGTGCTAGTGGTTTACAGGGGGCATGGACTGAAGCTTTCTTT. It specifies CASGLQGAWTEAFF. The variable domain in full, completed from reference TRBV12-5 and TRBJ1-1, reads DARVTQTPRHKVTEMGQEVTMRCQPILGHNTVFWYRQTMMQGLELLAYFRNRAPLDDSGMPKDRFSAEMPDATLATLKIQPSEPRDSAVYFCASGLQGAWTEAFFGQGTRLTVV.

This chain joins TRBV4-1 and TRBJ2-5; TRBD2 matches 14 bases. The CDR3 covers 17 residues. Germline assignment: CDR1 MGHRA and CDR2 YSYEKL. J was trimmed by 6 bases and V by 3 bases; bases with no gene match: 9. The CDR3 DNA sequence: TGCGCCAGCAGCCAGACCGGGACTAGCGGGAGCTTGAAGACCCAGTACTTC. It codes for CASSQTGTSGSLKTQYF.

The CDR3 loop is CASSAGLAGGRETQYF. In nucleotides, the CDR3 is TGCGCCAGCAGCGCGGGACTAGCGGGAGGTCGGGAGACCCAGTACTTC. The chain links TRBV5-1 to TRBJ2-5; TRBD2 agrees at 15 bases. The length of the CDR3 is 16 residues. Trimming removed 4 bases from V and 5 bases from J; junction bases left unmatched: 6. Germline CDR1 SGHRS, CDR2 YFSETQ.

V is TRBV7-8 and J is TRBJ1-1; TRBD1 agrees at 9 bases. Germline V gene data show CDR1 as SGHVS and CDR2 as FQNEAQ. V lost 5 bases and J lost 1; bases outside the gene matches: 5. The length of the CDR3 is 15 residues. CDR3 DNA sequence: TGTGCCAGCAGCCCTTCGGACAGGGGGAACACTGAAGCTTTCTTT. Its translation is CASSPSDRGNTEAFF.

The chain couples TRBV5-6 to TRBJ2-5, with TRBD2 matching 8 bases. V lost 0 bases, J lost 5 bases, and 6 bases stayed unmatched. This CDR3 contains 15 residues. Germline V gives CDR1 SGHDT, CDR2 YYEEEE. The CDR3 loop reads CASSLASGYGETQYF. The CDR3 DNA follows: TGTGCCAGCAGCTTGGCTAGCGGGTACGGGGAGACCCAGTACTTC.

The chain combines TRBV4-3 with TRBJ2-7, with D maybe TRBD2 (6 bases). Germline V gives CDR1 LGHNA, CDR2 YSLEER. Trimming left V 0 bases short and J 2 bases short, with 14 bases between. CDR3 length equals 16 residues. DNA for the CDR3: TGCGCCAGCAGCCAAGATCGCGGGATTCCAGCCTACGAGCAGTACTTC. Amino acids: CASSQDRGIPAYEQYF.

This sequence joins TRBV18 and TRBJ2-2; possibly TRBD1 for D (6 bases). The CDR3 length is 14 residues. Trimming removed 0 bases at V and 4 bases at J, with 6 bases between. The germline V gene has CDR1 KGHSH and CDR2 LQKENI. This chain's CDR3 is CASSPPTGTGELFF. CDR3 coding DNA: TGTGCCAGCTCACCACCGACAGGCACCGGGGAGCTGTTTTTT.

The J gene is TRBJ2-7, the V gene TRBV29-1; 14 bases agree with TRBD2. Germline CDR1 SQVTM, CDR2 ANQGSEA. The CDR3 spans 14 residues. J gave up 7 bases and V 5 bases, and 7 bases lay outside the gene matches. The CDR3 reads CSVLGTSGSYEQYF. CDR3 in DNA: TGCAGCGTTCTCGGGACTAGCGGGAGTTATGAGCAGTACTTC.

The rearrangement uses TRBV18 and TRBJ2-5; possibly TRBD1 for D (5 bases). Trimming removed 1 base from V and 5 bases from J, with 8 bases in between. There are 13 residues in the CDR3. In germline, CDR1 is KGHSH, CDR2 LQKENI. The DNA of the CDR3 is TGTGCCAGCTCACCACGGGGCAGGGAGACCCAGTACTTC. This codes for CASSPRGRETQYF.

The rearrangement links TRBV4-2 to TRBJ2-7, with a weak D call TRBD2 (5 bases). The germline V gene encodes CDR1 LGHNA and CDR2 YNFKEQ. V shed 1 base and J shed 4 bases, with 14 bases lying between them. This CDR3 is built from 15 residues. CDR3 DNA sequence: TGTGCCAGCAGCCAAGGACTACGAACCCAATACGAGCAGTACTTC. It encodes CASSQGLRTQYEQYF.

In nucleotides, the CDR3 is TGCGCCAGCAGCTTGGACAGGGGGACTGGAAACACCATATATTTT. This gives the protein CASSLDRGTGNTIYF. This chain links TRBV5-1 with TRBJ1-3; TRBD1 agrees at 8 bases. The CDR3 covers 15 residues. CDR1 is SGHRS and CDR2 is YFSETQ in the germline V gene. With 0 bases clipped from V and 2 bases from J, the junction kept 1 base outside the gene matches.

The chain has TRBV7-9 and TRBJ2-1, with a tentative D call TRBD2 (5 bases). V lost 5 bases and J lost 5, with 22 bases in between. In germline, CDR1 is SEHNR, CDR2 FQNEAQ (reference sequence). This CDR3 has 17 residues. The CDR3 is CASSPDGQATRDNEQFF. The DNA for the CDR3 is TGTGCCAGCAGCCCGGATGGCCAGGCCACGCGGGACAATGAGCAGTTCTTC.

This chain uses TRBV6-5 with TRBJ2-1; D is ambiguous. Trimming removed 6 bases at V and 4 bases at J, with 10 bases between. Germline CDR1 reads MNHEY; CDR2 reads SVGAGI. The CDR3 sequence is 13 residues long. This CDR3 is CASSAGIYNEQFF. The CDR3 DNA sequence: TGTGCCAGCAGCGCAGGCATATACAATGAGCAGTTCTTC.

This chain joins TRBV4-1 and TRBJ2-7; TRBD2 might be the D (5 bases). V lost 1 base and J lost 1, with 11 bases in between. This CDR3 has 15 amino acids. CDR1 is MGHRA and CDR2 is YSYEKL in the germline V gene. The CDR3, as DNA: TGCGCCAGCAGCCAAGGGGCATCGGGATCCTACGAGCAGTACTTC. It translates to CASSQGASGSYEQYF.

This chain links TRBV2 with TRBJ2-7; the match to TRBD2 covers 7 bases. This CDR3 has 13 amino acids. After removal of 8 bases from V and 4 bases from J, the junction contained 8 bases not matched to a gene. CDR1 is SNHLY, CDR2 FYNNEI, per germline. CDR3: CASGGGTSYEQYF. In DNA, the CDR3 is TGTGCCAGCGGCGGGGGTACCTCTTACGAGCAGTACTTC.

The rearrangement links TRBV27 to TRBJ2-7; possible D gene TRBD2, 5 bases. Per the germline V gene, CDR1 is MNHEY and CDR2 is SMNVEV (reference sequence). There are 14 residues in the CDR3. V shed 3 bases and J shed 2 bases, with 11 bases lying between them. CDR3 sequence (DNA): TGTGCCAGCAGTTTTGCAGCGGAGACCTACGAGCAGTACTTC. This encodes CASSFAAETYEQYF.

The chain carries TRBV28 and TRBJ1-5, with a tentative D call TRBD1 (6 bases). Germline assignment: CDR1 MDHEN and CDR2 SYDVKM. Trimming took off 7 bases at V and 6 bases at J, with 16 bases between the two ends. The CDR3 is 14 residues long. For the CDR3, the DNA is TGTGCCAGCAACCGGGGGGCTAGGGGTCAGCCCCAGCATTTT. Its protein is CASNRGARGQPQHF.

This chain connects TRBV5-1 to TRBJ2-1; 10 bases match TRBD2. V dropped 4 bases and J dropped 6; count of bases not matched to a gene: 10. CDR3 length: 16 residues. The germline V gene encodes CDR1 SGHRS and CDR2 YFSETQ. DNA for the CDR3: TGCGCCAGCAGCCACGGCGCTAGCGGGAGAGGCAATGAGCAGTTCTTC. Its protein product is CASSHGASGRGNEQFF. Filled out from reference TRBV5-1 and TRBJ2-1, the complete variable domain reads KAGVTQTPRYLIKTRGQQVTLSCSPISGHRSVSWYQQTPGQGLQFLFEYFSETQRNKGNFPGRFSGRQFSNSRSEMNVSTLELGDSALYLCASSHGASGRGNEQFFGPGTRLTVL.

The V call is TRBV6-1, the J call TRBJ2-2; TRBD1 matches at 8 bases. This CDR3 contains 15 residues. Germline lookup yields CDR1 MNHNS and CDR2 SASEGT. The V and J ends lost 4 bases and 6 bases, in that order; junction bases with no gene match: 7. The CDR3 coding sequence is TGTGCCAGCAGTGGCAGGGGGCTCAGTGCCGGGGAGCTGTTTTTT. As protein: CASSGRGLSAGELFF.

This chain uses TRBV19 with TRBJ1-5, with TRBD1 matching over 8 bases. V shed 6 bases, J shed 6 bases, and the junction held 10 bases outside the gene matches. The CDR3 runs to 15 residues. Looked up from germline, CDR1 is LNHDA and CDR2 is SQIVND (reference sequence). The DNA for the CDR3 is TGTGCCAGTAGAATCGCCGACAGGGGAGGTCAGCCCCAGCATTTT. As protein: CASRIADRGGQPQHF.

This chain links TRBV11-2 with TRBJ2-4, with 10 bases lining up with TRBD1. The V segment lost 4 bases and the J segment 9 bases; nucleotides outside the gene matches: 6. CDR3 length equals 14 residues. Germline V gene sequence: CDR1 SGHAT, CDR2 FQNNGV. CDR3 amino acids: CASSSRQGAAIQYF. The CDR3 DNA sequence: TGTGCCAGCAGCTCTCGACAGGGGGCGGCCATTCAGTACTTC.

This chain joins TRBV5-1 and TRBJ1-1; weak D call: TRBD1 (6 bases). CDR1 SGHRS and CDR2 YFSETQ come from the germline V gene. The CDR3 runs 14 residues. Trimming took 3 bases from V and 2 from J, leaving 11 bases between them. The CDR3 loop is CASSWKDRNTEAFF. The DNA for the CDR3 is TGCGCCAGCAGCTGGAAGGACAGAAACACTGAAGCTTTCTTT.

V is TRBV27 and J is TRBJ1-5; D may be TRBD1 (6 bases). Trimming left V 2 bases short and J 4 bases short, with 9 bases between. Germline CDR1 and CDR2: MNHEY and SMNVEV (reference sequence). The CDR3 sequence is 14 residues long. The CDR3, as DNA: TGTGCCAGCAGTTTAAGACAGGATAATCAGCCCCAGCATTTT. It specifies CASSLRQDNQPQHF.